Listed below are T cell receptor beta chains from one sample, sequenced in a study of blood T cell repertoires in COVID-19. Method: immunoSEQ multiplex PCR; TCRdb's copy keeps in-frame clones and lacks some. The sample carries about 110,000 clones, 75% to 90% recorded once. The sample comprised peripheral blood. These receptors were collected from a woman in her fifties or sixties with acute or convalescent COVID-19. The CDR3 runs from the conserved cysteine through the conserved F or W. A D gene is named only where the DNA matches it firmly. Size tells how often a clone was seen (once, few, many) or the class of an expanded clone, and some rows leave it out.

v_gene	abundance	d_gene	j_gene	CDR3aa	CDR3nt
TRBV27	-	-	TRBJ1-5	CASSRAGWAGQGPQHF	TGTGCCAGCAGCAGGGCCGGTTGGGCAGGCCAGGGGCCCCAGCATTTT
TRBV2	-	TRBD2	TRBJ2-4	CASMGLAGNIQYF	TGTGCCTCCATGGGACTAGCGGGGAACATTCAGTACTTC
TRBV19	-	-	TRBJ1-4	CASSMGPATNEKLFF	TGTGCCAGTAGTATGGGCCCTGCAACTAATGAAAAACTGTTTTTT
TRBV13	-	-	TRBJ1-4	CASSSGEKLFF	TGTGCCAGCAGCTCGGGGGAAAAACTGTTTTTT
TRBV3-1/TRBV3-2	-	TRBD1	TRBJ1-1	CASSHRQVQDREAFF	TGTGCCAGCAGCCACCGACAGGTGCAGGACAGGGAAGCTTTCTTT
TRBV5-4	-	-	TRBJ1-3	CASSLQGSGNTIYF	TGTGCCAGCAGCTTACAGGGAAGTGGAAACACCATATATTTT
TRBV15	-	-	TRBJ2-1	CATSRSEQVDYGNEQFF	TGTGCCACCAGCAGATCGGAACAGGTCGATTATGGGAATGAGCAGTTCTTC
TRBV27	-	TRBD1	TRBJ1-3	CASSSGTDSGNTIYF	TGTGCCAGCAGTTCTGGGACAGACTCTGGAAACACCATATATTTT
TRBV4-3	-	TRBD2	TRBJ2-1	CASSQAGGRATNEQFF	TGCGCCAGCAGCCAAGCGGGGGGGAGGGCCACGAATGAGCAGTTCTTC
TRBV20-1	few	TRBD1	TRBJ1-2	CSAGQDRRYTF	TGCAGTGCAGGACAGGACCGGCGCTACACCTTC
TRBV2	-	TRBD2	TRBJ2-7	CASRETGLPSYEQYF	TGTGCCAGCAGAGAAACGGGACTACCATCCTACGAGCAGTACTTC
TRBV4-2	-	TRBD2	TRBJ2-2	CASSPLGLADTGELFF	TGTGCCAGCAGCCCCTTGGGACTAGCGGACACCGGGGAGCTGTTTTTT
TRBV6-5	-	TRBD1	TRBJ1-6	CASRDRGRSPLHF	TGTGCCAGCAGGGACAGGGGAAGGTCACCCCTCCACTTT
TRBV5-1	-	TRBD1	TRBJ2-7	CASSPQGTGEEQYF	TGCGCCAGCAGCCCCCAAGGGACAGGGGAGGAGCAGTACTTC
TRBV7-8	-	TRBD1	TRBJ1-5	CASSLDRGQPQHF	TGTGCCAGCAGCTTGGACAGGGGTCAGCCCCAGCATTTT
TRBV6-1	-	-	TRBJ2-7	CASSEATGYTGQYF	TGTGCCAGCAGTGAGGCGACAGGCTACACCGGGCAGTACTTC
TRBV28	-	-	TRBJ1-2	CASMAPRGFTANYGYTF	TGTGCCAGCATGGCCCCCCGCGGATTTACCGCTAACTATGGCTACACCTTC
TRBV5-8	-	TRBD2	TRBJ2-1	CASSLGLSGTSYNEQFF	TGTGCCAGCAGCTTGGGTCTTAGCGGGACTTCCTACAATGAGCAGTTCTTC
TRBV10-3	-	-	TRBJ2-1	CASTDLTSGNNEQFF	TGTGCCTCCACGGACTTGACCAGCGGCAACAATGAGCAGTTCTTC
TRBV5-4	-	TRBD2	TRBJ2-1	CASSLGGGRGSYNEQFF	TGTGCCAGCAGCTTGGGTGGCGGGAGAGGTTCCTACAATGAGCAGTTCTTC
TRBV27	-	TRBD2	TRBJ2-1	CASSPQRAVVRLAGVNEQFF	TGTGCCAGCAGTCCGCAGAGGGCAGTTGTTCGGCTAGCGGGGGTCAATGAGCAGTTCTTC
TRBV7-9	-	-	TRBJ1-3	CASSIADRPSSGNTIYF	TGTGCCAGCAGCATAGCCGACAGGCCGAGCTCTGGAAACACCATATATTTT